Listed here are 17 T cell receptor beta chains from one sample, sequenced in a study of blood T cell repertoires in COVID-19. The protocol was immunoSEQ multiplex PCR, while the TCRdb copy is restricted to in-frame clones and leaves out a portion. Counted here are 200,000 to 250,000 clones, roughly 80% occurring once; the ten biggest clones make up roughly 7.8%. The sample comprised peripheral blood. These receptors originate from a woman of 80 years or more with COVID-19, enrolled during active disease.

CDR3 DNA sequence: TGCGCCAGCAGCTTAACGGCAGGGGTCGGGGCGGGCTCCTACAATGAGCAGTTCTTC. Residues: CASSLTAGVGAGSYNEQFF. The chain recombines TRBV5-1 with TRBJ2-1; D possibly corresponds to TRBD1 (6 bases). Germline values: CDR1 SGHRS, CDR2 YFSETQ. CDR3 length: 19 amino acids. Trimming cost V 2 bases and J 0 bases, with 21 bases left between them.

The CDR3 bases are TGTGCCAGCAGTCCTAGCGGGGGGGGGACCTACGAGCAGTACTTC. Protein: CASSPSGGGTYEQYF. The chain couples TRBV6-5 to TRBJ2-7; 12 bases match TRBD2. Germline values: CDR1 MNHEY, CDR2 SVGAGI. CDR3 size: 15 residues. J lost 2 bases, V lost 5 bases, and 4 bases had no gene match.

This clone came up once. J is TRBJ2-1 and V is TRBV2, with 8 bases matching TRBD1. Losses at the gene ends were 6 bases for V and 8 bases for J; bases not matched to a gene: 6. The V gene's germline CDR1 is SNHLY and CDR2 FYNNEI. This CDR3 region has 13 residues. CDR3 coding DNA: TGTGCCAGCAGGGGACAGGTAGGGGATGAGCAGTTCTTC. Translating it yields CASRGQVGDEQFF.

The chain carries TRBV7-3 and TRBJ1-2; 9 bases map to TRBD1. J gave up 7 bases and V 2 bases, and 2 bases lay outside the gene matches. The CDR3 spans 13 residues. Germline CDR1 reads SGHTA; CDR2 reads FQGTGA. The CDR3 DNA follows: TGTGCCAGCAGCTTAGAGACAGGGGGTGGCTACACCTTC. It encodes CASSLETGGGYTF.

This chain connects TRBV5-4 to TRBJ1-2, with a tentative D call TRBD1 (5 bases). CDR3 length equals 15 residues. V was clipped by 4 bases and J by 2 bases, with 15 bases between them. CDR1 SGHNT and CDR2 YYREEE come from the germline V gene (reference sequence). The CDR3 DNA is TGTGCCAGCAGCGGGGGGAATCCCTACAACTATGGCTACACCTTC. Its translation: CASSGGNPYNYGYTF. The entire variable domain, with the rest obtained from reference TRBV5-4 and TRBJ1-2, is as follows: ETGVTQSPTHLIKTRGQQVTLRCSSQSGHNTVSWYQQALGQGPQFIFQYYREEENGRGNFPPRFSGLQFPNYSSELNVNALELDDSALYLCASSGGNPYNYGYTFGSGTRLTVV.

Details on this clone: With a much larger clone just one base away, this may be a read error. This chain joins TRBV18 and TRBJ2-1; 14 bases are a match to TRBD2. There are 15 residues in the CDR3. Germline V gene sequence: CDR1 KGHSH, CDR2 LQKENI. The CDR3, as DNA: TGTGTCAGCTCACCGGGACTAGCGGGAGACAATGAGCAGTTCTTC. It codes for CVSSPGLAGDNEQFF.

The gene calls are TRBV24-1 and TRBJ1-2; the match to TRBD1 covers 7 bases. After removal of 3 bases from V and 7 bases from J, the junction contained 7 bases not matched to a gene. Germline CDR1 KGHDR, CDR2 SFDVKD. The CDR3 is 14 amino acids. CDR3 sequence reads: CATSDGTASGGYTF. CDR3 coding DNA: TGTGCCACCAGTGATGGGACAGCGTCAGGTGGCTACACCTTC.

Concerning this clone itself: This sample also contains other DNA sequences that code for the same CDR3. The CDR3 DNA is TGTGCCAGCAGAGGGACAGGTATGAACACTGAAGCTTTCTTT. It translates to CASRGTGMNTEAFF. V and J are TRBV6-5 and TRBJ1-1, with TRBD1 matching over 8 bases. Looked up from germline, CDR1 is MNHEY and CDR2 is SVGAGI. This CDR3 has 14 residues. The J segment lost 0 bases and the V segment lost 6 bases, leaving 3 bases of the junction unmatched.

The chain links TRBV12-3 or TRBV12-4 to TRBJ1-2, with D possibly matching TRBD1 (6 bases). The ends were cut back, 6 bases at V and 2 bases at J, with 10 bases in the middle. This CDR3 region has 13 residues. The CDR3 here is CASSRGQNYGYTF. CDR3 sequence (DNA): TGTGCCAGCAGCCGCGGACAGAACTATGGCTACACCTTC.

The CDR3 coding sequence is TGTGCCACCAGCCCCCCCGGACAGGGGGCGTTGGGAGCTTTCTTT. Protein product: CATSPPGQGALGAFF. The J gene is TRBJ1-1, the V gene TRBV24-1; TRBD1 matches at 11 bases. This CDR3 contains 15 residues. Germline V lookup: CDR1 KGHDR, CDR2 SFDVKD. With V trimmed by 7 bases and J by 10 bases, 13 bases remained unmatched.

CDR3 bases: TGTGCCATCAGTCCTGGACAGGGAAACACAGATACGCAGTATTTT. Its protein is CAISPGQGNTDTQYF. The chain has TRBV10-3 and TRBJ2-3; 8 bases are a match to TRBD1. The CDR3 contains 15 residues. After removal of 5 bases from V and 2 bases from J, the junction contained 6 bases not matched to a gene. Germline V gene sequence: CDR1 ENHRY, CDR2 SYGVKD.

V and J are TRBV4-1 and TRBJ1-4; maybe TRBD1 (6 bases). The V gene's germline CDR1 is MGHRA and CDR2 YSYEKL. Trimming cost V 1 base and J 8 bases, with 11 bases left between them. The CDR3 loop spans 14 amino acids. This CDR3 reads CASSQAHQGEKLFF. CDR3 nucleotides: TGCGCCAGCAGCCAAGCCCACCAGGGGGAAAAACTGTTTTTT.

The rearrangement uses TRBV15 and TRBJ1-2; TRBD1 aligns across 9 bases. CDR1 is LNHNV and CDR2 is YYDKDF in the germline V gene (reference sequence). The CDR3 totals 14 residues. J gave up 5 bases and V 0 bases, and 1 base lay outside the gene matches. The CDR3: CATSREGTGYGYTF. DNA of the CDR3: TGTGCCACCAGCAGAGAGGGGACAGGGTATGGCTACACCTTC.

The V gene is TRBV19, the J gene TRBJ2-7, with 9 bases matching TRBD2. Looked up from germline, CDR1 is LNHDA and CDR2 is SQIVND (reference sequence). Losses at the gene ends were 4 bases for V and 4 bases for J; bases not matched to a gene: 5. This CDR3 spans 14 amino acids. The CDR3 sequence: CASSSPGLAYEQYF. In DNA, the CDR3 is TGTGCCAGTAGTAGCCCCGGACTAGCGTACGAGCAGTACTTC.

The genes are TRBV5-5 and TRBJ2-2; the D gene is possibly TRBD1 (5 bases). This CDR3 is 14 amino acids long. CDR1 is SGHKS and CDR2 is YYEKEE in the germline V gene (reference sequence). Deletions cut 7 bases from V and 4 bases from J, with 14 bases between. The CDR3 here is CASSFQGSTGELFF. The DNA of the CDR3 is TGTGCCAGCTCCTTTCAGGGATCCACCGGGGAGCTGTTTTTT.

The rearrangement joins TRBV6-1 to TRBJ1-2; 8 nucleotides agree with TRBD1. Germline trimming cut 2 bases from V and 6 bases from J; bases unmatched to any gene: 5. Germline V gene lookup returns CDR1 MNHNS and CDR2 SASEGT. The CDR3 has 14 residues. The CDR3 DNA sequence: TGTGCCAGCAGTGAATGGACAGGGATGGATGGCTACACCTTC. Protein product: CASSEWTGMDGYTF.

This rearrangement joins TRBV2 to TRBJ2-5; D perhaps matches TRBD2 (7 bases). The CDR3 is 14 amino acids. The germline V and J ends were trimmed by 8 bases and 4 bases, with 17 bases remaining between them. Germline-derived CDR1 and CDR2 are SNHLY and FYNNEI. DNA for the CDR3: TGTGCCAGCTCTAGGGGGGGGTTGGGAGAGACCCAGTACTTC. The encoded protein is CASSRGGLGETQYF.